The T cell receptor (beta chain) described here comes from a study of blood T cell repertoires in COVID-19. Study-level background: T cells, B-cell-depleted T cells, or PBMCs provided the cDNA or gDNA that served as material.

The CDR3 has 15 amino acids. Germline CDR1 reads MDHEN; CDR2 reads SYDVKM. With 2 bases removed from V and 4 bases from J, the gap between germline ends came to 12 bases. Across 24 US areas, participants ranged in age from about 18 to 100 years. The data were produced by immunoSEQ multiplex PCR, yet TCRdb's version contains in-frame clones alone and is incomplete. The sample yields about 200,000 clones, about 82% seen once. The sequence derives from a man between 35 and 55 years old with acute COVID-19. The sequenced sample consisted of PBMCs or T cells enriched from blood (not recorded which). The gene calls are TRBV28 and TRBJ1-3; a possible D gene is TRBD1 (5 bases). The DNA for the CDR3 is TGTGCCAGCAGTTTAGGGCAGGGCTCCGGAAACACCATATATTTT. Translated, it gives CASSLGQGSGNTIYF.